The present TCR beta chain was sequenced within a study of regulatory T cells in long-lasting Graves disease. This CDR3 is built from 12 residues. Germline V gene data show CDR1 as MDHEN and CDR2 as SYDVKM. Study-wide findings and caveats: Among the persistent patients, 2,500 to 3,000 public clonotypes were shared, more than the approximately 1,000 shared among new patients. It was in persistent disease that TRBV28, TRBJ1-2 and TRBJ2-5 were favored.

Notes on this clonotype: Its matching antigen is unknown. A read error is the likely source, as a far larger clone sits one nucleotide away.

TCR beta libraries were built with iRepertoire HTBI primers and Arm-PCR of CDR3 regions. MiXCR, applied by TCRdb to the multiplex PCR reads, yields one record per CDR3 protein. The sample includes fewer than 550,000 distinct CDR3 sequences, less than 20% of them seen just once. Time point of the sample: newly diagnosed GD, antithyroid drugs for less than 3 months. RNA isolated from PBMCs was used to make the TCR library. This sample was shared with a second study, whose subject was T cells in Graves' hyperthyroidism and ophthalmopathy. From that paper: Researchers defined stable Graves' hyperthyroidism as no ophthalmopathy progression within 18 months. TCR CDR3 underwent first-round RT-PCR with the HTBI primer set.

This clonotype was obtained from a woman aged 18-30 years with Graves disease. The sequenced sample was peripheral blood mononuclear cells (PBMCs), obtained at new diagnosis, from a patient treated with antithyroid drugs. The chain joins TRBV28 to TRBJ2-1; D remains unclear. The J call is in doubt because the DNA end fits TRBJ2-5 better. CDR3 sequence: CAGSSSRETQYF. In nucleotides, the CDR3 is TGTGCCGGCAGTTCTTCTAGGGAGACCCAGTACTTC.